These 21 T cell receptor beta chains share one sample of origin, sequenced in a study of cytomegalovirus exposure and HLA in healthy donors. The PCR was carried out with 60 Vbeta primers and 13 Jbeta primers. Sequencing used immunoSEQ multiplex PCR; TCRdb keeps in-frame clones, though not all of them. The sample has some 210,000 clones; roughly 80% are singletons. Sequencing used PBMCs. Every receptor here comes from a woman aged 25-40 years in good health and CMV-seropositive.

This clone was seen a handful of times. The junction shows a germline mismatch at one end, possibly a read error. The genes are TRBV28 and TRBJ2-7, with 7 bases aligning to TRBD1. Germline V gene data show CDR1 as MDHEN and CDR2 as SYDVKM. The CDR3 runs 14 residues. CDR3 amino acids: CATRERQGRVPPLF. As DNA, the CDR3 is TGTGCCACCAGGGAAAGACAGGGCCGGGTCCCCCCTCTTTTC.

J is TRBJ2-5 and V is TRBV25-1; TRBD2 aligns across 11 bases. The germline CDR1 and CDR2 sequences are MGHDK and SYGVNS. V shed 4 bases, J shed 0 bases, and the junction held 10 bases outside the gene matches. This CDR3 region has 18 residues. The CDR3 nucleotides are TGTGCCAGCAGTGGGGGGACTAGCGGAAAGGGGAACCAAGAGACCCAGTACTTC. It is translated as CASSGGTSGKGNQETQYF.

The genes are TRBV4-2 and TRBJ2-6; TRBD2 is a possible D gene (6 bases). The CDR3 spans 18 residues. Germline V gives CDR1 LGHNA, CDR2 YNFKEQ. V lost 1 base, J lost 0 bases, and 13 bases lay in between. The CDR3 protein is CASSQGGTQSSGANVLTF. The CDR3 DNA follows: TGTGCCAGCAGCCAAGGCGGGACTCAGAGCTCTGGGGCCAACGTCCTGACTTTC.

Only one count was recorded for this clone. The chain employs TRBV5-6 and TRBJ2-7; TRBD1 is a possible D gene (7 bases). Germline CDR1 reads SGHDT; CDR2 reads YYEEEE. This CDR3 has 13 residues. V shed 9 bases and J shed 0 bases, with 13 bases lying between them. The CDR3 sequence: CATGGQNSYEQYF. CDR3 bases: TGTGCCACCGGGGGACAGAACTCCTACGAGCAGTACTTC.

This clone was detected a few times. J is TRBJ1-2 and V is TRBV4-3; 8 nucleotides match TRBD1. CDR1 is LGHNA and CDR2 is YSLEER in the germline V gene. The CDR3 is made up of 16 amino acids. Losses at the gene ends were 0 bases for V and 5 bases for J; bases not matched to a gene: 8. The CDR3 DNA is TGCGCCAGCAGCCAAGAAATGGGACAGGCTATATATGGCTACACCTTC. Its protein is CASSQEMGQAIYGYTF.

The V gene is TRBV4-3, the J gene TRBJ2-7; D ambiguous. The length of the CDR3 is 14 residues. Per germline, CDR1 LGHNA and CDR2 YSLEER. Trimming shortened V by 0 bases and J by 3 bases, and 9 bases separated the two germline ends. The CDR3 nucleotides read TGCGCCAGCAGCCAAGATACGGGTAACTACGAGCAGTACTTC. Protein: CASSQDTGNYEQYF.

The chain joins TRBV10-3 to TRBJ2-3; D gene unclear. Germline lookup yields CDR1 ENHRY and CDR2 SYGVKD. The CDR3 runs to 14 residues. V lost 6 bases and J lost 1, with 11 bases in between. The CDR3 loop reads CAIRRATGTDTQYF. CDR3 nucleotide sequence: TGTGCCATCAGGAGAGCGACCGGCACAGATACGCAGTATTTT.

The chain carries TRBV27 and TRBJ1-5; TRBD1 agrees at 9 bases. The CDR3 loop spans 15 amino acids. With V trimmed by 0 bases and J by 6 bases, 3 bases remained unmatched. Germline V gene data show CDR1 as MNHEY and CDR2 as SMNVEV (reference sequence). The DNA of the CDR3 is TGTGCCAGCAGTTTATCGACAGGGGGAGGTCAGCCCCAGCATTTT. Translated, it gives CASSLSTGGGQPQHF.

This CDR3 reads CASSQVRGGTYNEQFF. CDR3 DNA: TGCGCCAGCAGCCAAGTCCGGGGGGGGACCTACAATGAGCAGTTCTTC. The V gene is TRBV4-1, the J gene TRBJ2-1; TRBD2 agrees at 8 bases. The CDR3 runs 16 residues. CDR1 and CDR2 from the germline V gene are MGHRA and YSYEKL. The ends lost 1 base at V and 2 bases at J; junction bases unmatched: 4.

This clone has a handful of counts. This chain connects TRBV19 to TRBJ1-2; 12 nucleotides match TRBD1. With V trimmed by 3 bases and J by 7 bases, 12 bases remained unmatched. The CDR3 runs to 17 residues. From germline, CDR1 is LNHDA and CDR2 SQIVND (reference sequence). CDR3 in DNA: TGTGCCAGTAGTATTTGGACGGGACAGGGGGCGTCAGGTGGCTACACCTTC. Protein: CASSIWTGQGASGGYTF.

This chain connects TRBV30 to TRBJ2-1; possibly TRBD2 for D (6 bases). CDR1 and CDR2 from the germline V gene are GTSNPN and SVGIG (reference sequence). This CDR3 is built from 13 residues. The V end was cut by 8 bases, the J end by 5 bases, with 16 bases between. DNA for the CDR3: TGTGCCGGCGATGCGGGATTTAACAATGAGCAGTTCTTC. Translated: CAGDAGFNNEQFF.

The chain combines TRBV28 with TRBJ1-2; weak D call: TRBD1 (6 bases). The V gene lost 3 bases and the J gene lost 2 bases, with 7 bases spanning the gap. The CDR3 runs to 13 residues. Per the germline V gene, CDR1 is MDHEN and CDR2 is SYDVKM. The CDR3 sequence is CASSFTGNYGYTF. CDR3 DNA: TGTGCCAGCAGTTTCACAGGGAACTATGGCTACACCTTC.

The chain joins TRBV15 to TRBJ1-4; D might be TRBD1 (6 bases). CDR3 length: 16 residues. The germline gives CDR1 LNHNV, CDR2 YYDKDF (reference sequence). The V end lost 5 bases, the J end lost 0 bases, and 13 bases lay between the germline ends. The CDR3 DNA sequence: TGTGCCACCAGCTCCCCTGGGGACACAACTAATGAAAAACTGTTTTTT. As protein: CATSSPGDTTNEKLFF.

The chain combines TRBV7-2 with TRBJ1-5; D may be TRBD1 (6 bases). The CDR3 is 15 residues long. The germline CDR1 and CDR2 sequences are SGHTA and FQGNSA. Trimming took 5 bases from V and 3 from J, leaving 14 bases between them. CDR3 nucleotide sequence: TGTGCCAGCAGCGCGAGTACAGGGAACAATCAGCCCCAGCATTTT. This sequence encodes CASSASTGNNQPQHF. The variable domain in full, completed from reference TRBV7-2 and TRBJ1-5, reads GAGVSQSPSNKVTEKGKDVELRCDPISGHTALYWYRQSLGQGLEFLIYFQGNSAPDKSGLPSDRFSAERTGGSVSTLTIQRTQQEDSAVYLCASSASTGNNQPQHFGDGTRLSIL.

J is TRBJ2-3 and V is TRBV5-1; TRBD2 matches at 8 bases. In germline, CDR1 is SGHRS, CDR2 YFSETQ. The CDR3 has 14 amino acids. J gave up 6 bases and V 9 bases, and 12 bases lay outside the gene matches. The CDR3 DNA sequence: TGCGCCACCTCCCCCGGGGGGGCCGGTGATACGCAGTATTTT. It codes for CATSPGGAGDTQYF.

The chain is built from TRBV29-1 and TRBJ2-7; TRBD1 agrees at 8 bases. V trimming: 5 bases; J trimming: 0 bases; junction bases outside the gene matches: 3. The germline gives CDR1 SQVTM, CDR2 ANQGSEA. The CDR3 loop spans 13 amino acids. CDR3 sequence (DNA): TGCAGCGTTCGGACAGGGAGCTCCTACGAGCAGTACTTC. As protein: CSVRTGSSYEQYF.

This chain joins TRBV6-4 and TRBJ1-5; 7 bases align to TRBD1. CDR1 is MRHNA, CDR2 SNTAGT, per germline. The CDR3 is made up of 13 amino acids. V shed 4 bases, J shed 7 bases, and the junction held 4 bases outside the gene matches. The CDR3 coding sequence is TGTGCCAGCAGTGCCCACAGGGGACAGCCCCAGCATTTT. Residues: CASSAHRGQPQHF.

The chain joins TRBV6-1 to TRBJ2-5; 8 bases map to TRBD1. The trim removed 4 bases at V and 9 bases at J, leaving 1 base unmatched. Germline loops: CDR1 MNHNS, CDR2 SASEGT. The CDR3 consists of 11 residues. CDR3 coding DNA: TGTGCCAGCAGTGTACAGGGGGCCCAGTACTTC. Its protein product is CASSVQGAQYF.

The J gene is TRBJ2-3, the V gene TRBV28; D might be TRBD2 (6 bases). The CDR3 has 16 amino acids. The V end lost 3 bases, the J end lost 2 bases, and 15 bases lay between the germline ends. CDR1 is MDHEN and CDR2 is SYDVKM in the germline V gene. The CDR3 loop reads CASSFLRDRSTDTQYF. Here the CDR3 DNA reads TGTGCCAGCAGTTTTCTGCGGGATCGCTCCACAGATACGCAGTATTTT.

This chain connects TRBV27 to TRBJ2-5; D ambiguous. V gave up 3 bases and J gave up 4 bases, with 15 bases separating them. The CDR3 sequence is 15 residues long. The germline V gene encodes CDR1 MNHEY and CDR2 SMNVEV (reference sequence). CDR3 protein: CASSLGPNQRETQYF. The CDR3 DNA sequence: TGTGCCAGCAGTTTGGGCCCCAATCAAAGAGAGACCCAGTACTTC.

A single count supports this clone. The gene calls are TRBV5-6 and TRBJ1-2; D might be TRBD1 (6 bases). This CDR3 comprises 14 residues. Trimming left V 2 bases short and J 1 base short, with 9 bases between. Germline V gene data show CDR1 as SGHDT and CDR2 as YYEEEE. The CDR3 protein is CASSLGTLNYGYTF. The CDR3 DNA follows: TGTGCCAGCAGCTTAGGGACACTTAACTATGGCTACACCTTC.